The 8 T cell receptor beta chains reported below all come from one sample, sequenced in a study of T-cell memory formation after mild COVID-19. TCRdb analysed the 5' RACE reads with MiXCR anew, one entry per CDR3 protein. The top ten clones hold around 13% of a sample with over 400,000 distinct CDR3 sequences, less than 25% of them seen once. Specimen: PBMCs or a T cell subset sorted from them (not recorded which). Receptors originate from an adult woman who had mild COVID-19 (a few samples of this study predate the infection). Cell type and time point are not known.

This clonotype was found a few times. V is TRBV5-6 and J is TRBJ2-2, with D tentatively TRBD2 (7 bases). The CDR3 runs 15 residues. Trimming shortened V by 1 base and J by 3 bases, and 10 bases separated the two germline ends. Germline CDR1 and CDR2: SGHDT and YYEEEE. CDR3 in amino acids: CASSLRGADTGELFF. The DNA for the CDR3 is TGTGCCAGCAGCTTGCGGGGGGCGGACACCGGGGAGCTGTTTTTT.

This clonotype occurred a few times. The J gene is TRBJ2-1, the V gene TRBV28, with D possibly being TRBD1 or TRBD2 (5 bases each). Between the trimmed V and J ends, which lost 6 bases and 8 bases, there was a span of 8 bases. This CDR3 comprises 11 residues. The germline CDR1 and CDR2 sequences are MDHEN and SYDVKM. The CDR3 reads CASRRGYEQFF. The DNA for the CDR3 is TGTGCCAGCAGGAGGGGATATGAGCAGTTCTTC.

This clonotype turned up a few times. The chain carries TRBV7-3 and TRBJ2-1; TRBD1 matches 7 bases. With 4 bases clipped from V and 5 bases from J, the junction kept 11 bases outside the gene matches. From germline, CDR1 is SGHTA and CDR2 FQGTGA. This CDR3 contains 16 residues. The CDR3 nucleotides read TGTGCCAGCAGCTCGAACGCCGGGACAGTCAACAATGAGCAGTTCTTC. Its translation: CASSSNAGTVNNEQFF. The variable domain in full, with the rest retrieved from reference TRBV7-3 and TRBJ2-1, is GAGVSQTPSNKVTEKGKYVELRCDPISGHTALYWYRQSLGQGPEFLIYFQGTGAADDSGLPNDRFFAVRPEGSVSTLKIQRTERGDSAVYLCASSSNAGTVNNEQFFGPGTRLTVL.

This clonotype was found a few times. This sequence joins TRBV7-8 and TRBJ2-2; D is possibly TRBD1 (6 bases). Trimming pared 5 bases from V and 7 bases from J, leaving 17 bases between. There are 15 residues in the CDR3. Germline V gene sequence: CDR1 SGHVS, CDR2 FQNEAQ. CDR3 nucleotide sequence: TGTGCCAGCAGCCAGATCAGGGGCGAGGGCGGGGAGCTGTTTTTT. As protein: CASSQIRGEGGELFF.

The sample holds a few counts of this clonotype. The chain recombines TRBV12-3 or TRBV12-4 with TRBJ2-1; D call uncertain. The CDR3 is 11 residues long. Trimming took off 3 bases at V and 9 bases at J, with 6 bases between the two ends. The CDR3, as DNA: TGTGCCAGCAGTTTTAACTTTGAGCAGTTCTTC. Its protein is CASSFNFEQFF.

This clonotype was observed many times. The chain recombines TRBV7-6 with TRBJ2-1, with a weak D call TRBD1 (5 bases). The CDR3 totals 15 residues. Trimming removed 2 bases at V and 2 bases at J, with 10 bases between. Germline loops: CDR1 SGHVS, CDR2 FNYEAQ. The chain's CDR3 is CASSLWQGAYNEQFF. The DNA of the CDR3 is TGTGCCAGCAGCTTATGGCAGGGTGCCTACAATGAGCAGTTCTTC.

The sample holds many counts of this clonotype. This rearrangement joins TRBV11-3 to TRBJ2-1; D ambiguous. V lost 5 bases and J 9 bases, leaving 14 bases between the germline ends. In germline, CDR1 is SGHNT, CDR2 YENEEA. The CDR3 runs to 13 residues. Here the CDR3 reads CASSRSSTGEQFF. In DNA, the CDR3 is TGTGCCAGCAGCCGATCCTCGACGGGTGAGCAGTTCTTC.

This clonotype was counted only a few times. This rearrangement joins TRBV7-8 to TRBJ2-5; TRBD2 matches 10 bases. Per the germline V gene, CDR1 is SGHVS and CDR2 is FQNEAQ. The CDR3 consists of 15 residues. The V and J ends lost 4 bases and 5 bases, in that order; junction bases with no gene match: 7. The CDR3: CASSSLAGAGETQYF. CDR3 coding DNA: TGTGCCAGCAGCTCCCTAGCGGGGGCCGGGGAGACCCAGTACTTC. Full variable domain (outside the CDR3, taken from reference TRBV7-8 and TRBJ2-5): GAGVSQSPRYKVAKRGQDVALRCDPISGHVSLFWYQQALGQGPEFLTYFQNEAQLDKSGLPSDRFFAERPEGSVSTLKIQRTQQEDSAVYLCASSSLAGAGETQYFGPGTRLLVL.